Each of the 24 T cell receptor beta chains below was sequenced from the same sample in a study of beta chain features in type 1 diabetes. The investigators reverse transcribed all of the isolated RNA, so they sequenced expressed TCRB transcripts. The assay was immunoSEQ multiplex PCR, and TCRdb's table has in-frame clones only and misses some. The table lists almost 350,000 clones, around 7.6% of them singletons. The specimen sequenced was central memory CD4+ T cells from blood. The receptors stem from a woman younger than 35 in good health.

This clone was seen a few times. This sequence joins TRBV2 and TRBJ2-4; D might be TRBD1 or TRBD2, each matching 5 bases. Trimming took off 6 bases at V and 3 bases at J, with 18 bases between the two ends. This CDR3 region has 16 residues. Germline CDR1 reads SNHLY; CDR2 reads FYNNEI. CDR3 in DNA: TGTGCCAGCAGGGACACGATGGGGGTGCTCAAAAACATTCAGTACTTC. Its translation is CASRDTMGVLKNIQYF. The whole variable domain, remainder taken from reference TRBV2 and TRBJ2-4, is EPEVTQTPSHQVTQMGQEVILRCVPISNHLYFYWYRQILGQKVEFLVSFYNNEISEKSEIFDDQFSVERPDGSNFTLKIRSTKLEDSAMYFCASRDTMGVLKNIQYFGAGTRLSVL.

In this sample, this clone turned up a few times. This chain uses TRBV27 with TRBJ2-1; TRBD1 might be the D (6 bases). V gave up 1 base and J gave up 7 bases, with 20 bases separating them. Per germline, CDR1 MNHEY and CDR2 SMNVEV (reference sequence). The CDR3 has 17 amino acids. DNA for the CDR3: TGTGCCAGCAGTTTATTCGGTGGGGGCGGGCTAGGTAATGAGCAGTTCTTC. This encodes CASSLFGGGGLGNEQFF.

In nucleotides, the CDR3 is TGTGCCAGCAGCTTAAATAGCGGTAACCAAGAGACCCAGTACTTC. Its translation is CASSLNSGNQETQYF. The chain couples TRBV7-9 to TRBJ2-5; a possible D gene is TRBD2 (6 bases). CDR3 length equals 15 residues. The germline V and J ends were trimmed by 2 bases and 0 bases, with 10 bases remaining between them. Germline lookup yields CDR1 SEHNR and CDR2 FQNEAQ (reference sequence).

This clone was counted between two and nine times. The V and J genes are TRBV4-1 and TRBJ2-3, with TRBD2 as a possible D gene (5 bases). Germline lookup yields CDR1 MGHRA and CDR2 YSYEKL. Trimming took off 0 bases at V and 14 bases at J, with 15 bases between the two ends. CDR3 length: 13 amino acids. The CDR3 DNA reads TGCGCCAGCAGCCAAGAGGGAGATCGACTGCGGTATTTT. Translating gives CASSQEGDRLRYF.

A few counts support this clone. The V and J genes are TRBV28 and TRBJ2-7; tentative D call: TRBD2 (6 bases). V was trimmed by 2 bases and J by 4 bases, leaving 12 bases between them. Per germline, CDR1 MDHEN and CDR2 SYDVKM. The CDR3 is 14 residues long. CDR3 in amino acids: CASSLPLAVYEQYF. The CDR3 nucleotides are TGTGCCAGCAGTTTACCCTTAGCGGTTTACGAGCAGTACTTC.

This sequence joins TRBV7-2 and TRBJ2-3, with a tentative D call TRBD2 (5 bases). The CDR3 sequence is 15 residues long. V was shortened by 3 bases and J by 2 bases, with 12 bases between the two germline ends. CDR1 is SGHTA, CDR2 FQGNSA, per germline. The CDR3 DNA sequence: TGTGCCAGCAGCTTCCCCGGGGTCATCACAGATACGCAGTATTTT. Translating it yields CASSFPGVITDTQYF. Full variable domain (outside the CDR3, taken from reference TRBV7-2 and TRBJ2-3): GAGVSQSPSNKVTEKGKDVELRCDPISGHTALYWYRQSLGQGLEFLIYFQGNSAPDKSGLPSDRFSAERTGGSVSTLTIQRTQQEDSAVYLCASSFPGVITDTQYFGPGTRLTVL.

The chain recombines TRBV18 with TRBJ2-7, with TRBD2 identical over 7 bases. V gave up 6 bases and J gave up 6 bases; unmatched junction bases: 5. The CDR3 covers 12 residues. CDR1 is KGHSH and CDR2 is LQKENI in the germline V gene. CDR3 region: CASSPGGSEQYF. In nucleotides, the CDR3 is TGTGCCAGCTCCCCCGGGGGGAGCGAGCAGTACTTC.

Only a few counts were recorded for this clone. The V call is TRBV7-3, the J call TRBJ2-2, with 11 bases fitting TRBD1. This CDR3 has 15 amino acids. Trimming took 5 bases from V and 7 from J; bases not matched to a gene: 6. Looked up from germline, CDR1 is SGHTA and CDR2 is FQGTGA. CDR3 loop: CASSPRTGGYGELFF. Written as DNA, the CDR3 is TGTGCCAGCAGCCCACGGACAGGGGGCTACGGGGAGCTGTTTTTT.

This clone was recorded a few times. The chain joins TRBV11-2 to TRBJ1-1, with a tentative D call TRBD1 (6 bases). The CDR3 is 15 amino acids. Per germline, CDR1 SGHAT and CDR2 FQNNGV. Trimming pared 2 bases from V and 0 bases from J, leaving 10 bases between. The CDR3 DNA follows: TGTGCCAGCAGCTTAAGTCAGGGGATGAACACTGAAGCTTTCTTT. The encoded protein is CASSLSQGMNTEAFF.

The chain employs TRBV28 and TRBJ2-7; 8 nucleotides line up with TRBD1. CDR1 is MDHEN, CDR2 SYDVKM, per germline. The J segment lost 6 bases and the V segment lost 4 bases, leaving 5 bases of the junction unmatched. The CDR3 contains 13 residues. CDR3 loop: CASSWTGRSEQYF. CDR3 nucleotides: TGTGCCAGCAGTTGGACAGGGAGGTCCGAGCAGTACTTC.

V is TRBV7-2 and J is TRBJ1-1; 12 bases match TRBD1. With V trimmed by 1 base and J by 8 bases, 5 bases remained unmatched. The CDR3 has 15 residues. Germline loops: CDR1 SGHTA, CDR2 FQGNSA. CDR3 residues: CASSLVGTGGVEAFF. The DNA of the CDR3 is TGTGCCAGCAGCTTAGTGGGGACAGGGGGCGTCGAAGCTTTCTTT.

CDR3 sequence: CASSLHDQATYYGYTF. CDR3 in DNA: TGTGCCAGCAGCCTCCATGACCAGGCGACCTACTATGGCTACACCTTC. The chain combines TRBV7-8 with TRBJ1-2; D call uncertain. The CDR3 is 16 residues long. V lost 5 bases and J lost 3, with 19 bases in between. Looked up from germline, CDR1 is SGHVS and CDR2 is FQNEAQ.

CDR3 coding DNA: TGTGCCAGCGGCGCTAGCGGGAGGCAAACCTACAATGAGCAGTTCTTC. Translating gives CASGASGRQTYNEQFF. This chain links TRBV28 with TRBJ2-1, with TRBD2 matching over 11 bases. CDR1 and CDR2 (germline): MDHEN, SYDVKM. This CDR3 is built from 16 residues. V gave up 8 bases and J gave up 2 bases; unmatched junction bases: 8.

The chain employs TRBV29-1 and TRBJ2-1, with 8 bases aligning to TRBD1. Germline loops: CDR1 SQVTM, CDR2 ANQGSEA. Trimming cost V 2 bases and J 4 bases; bases outside gene matches: 7. The CDR3 totals 15 residues. In DNA form, the CDR3 reads TGCAGCGTTGAAAGGGGCAGGGGGCAGTACAATGAGCAGTTCTTC. The encoded protein is CSVERGRGQYNEQFF.

This clone has more than one count but fewer than ten. This chain uses TRBV27 with TRBJ1-2; TRBD1 might be the D (6 bases). V dropped 5 bases and J dropped 8 bases, with 18 bases sitting between them. The germline CDR1 and CDR2 sequences are MNHEY and SMNVEV (reference sequence). The CDR3 totals 14 residues. The CDR3, as DNA: TGTGCCAGCAGTAAACTGAACAGGGTTGGGGGCTACACCTTC. It yields the protein CASSKLNRVGGYTF.

The chain has TRBV29-1 and TRBJ2-1; D is uncertain. The V end lost 5 bases, the J end lost 2 bases, and 16 bases lay between the germline ends. CDR1 is SQVTM, CDR2 ANQGSEA, per germline. The CDR3 loop spans 15 amino acids. The CDR3 sequence is CSVFGRAEAYNEQFF. The CDR3 DNA reads TGCAGCGTTTTTGGTCGGGCCGAGGCCTACAATGAGCAGTTCTTC.

The rearrangement links TRBV28 to TRBJ1-2; D uncertain. The CDR3 runs to 12 residues. Germline CDR1 reads MDHEN; CDR2 reads SYDVKM. Trimming pared 1 base from V and 5 bases from J, leaving 5 bases between. Here the CDR3 DNA reads TGTGCCAGCAGTTTATTCAGATATGGCTACACCTTC. This codes for CASSLFRYGYTF.

This clone was found a few times. This chain links TRBV15 with TRBJ2-7; TRBD2 aligns across 7 bases. Germline V gene data show CDR1 as LNHNV and CDR2 as YYDKDF (reference sequence). The CDR3 sequence is 16 residues long. V was pared by 1 base and J by 0 bases, with 6 bases of the junction left unmatched. CDR3 loop: CATSRGTSASSYEQYF. As DNA, the CDR3 is TGTGCCACCAGCAGAGGTACTAGCGCCAGCTCCTACGAGCAGTACTTC.

The gene calls are TRBV9 and TRBJ2-5; the D is unclear. In germline, CDR1 is SGDLS, CDR2 YYNGEE. The CDR3 is made up of 16 amino acids. V gave up 4 bases and J gave up 0 bases, with 16 bases separating them. The CDR3 protein is CASSQGAWKYQETQYF. In DNA, the CDR3 is TGTGCCAGCAGCCAAGGAGCCTGGAAGTACCAAGAGACCCAGTACTTC.

This clone was detected only a few times. V is TRBV4-2 and J is TRBJ2-2; D may be TRBD2 (6 bases). The V and J ends lost 0 bases and 3 bases respectively, with 14 bases between them. The germline V gene encodes CDR1 LGHNA and CDR2 YNFKEQ. The CDR3 extends over 17 amino acids. CDR3 sequence reads: CASSQDPYGGYTGELFF. The DNA of the CDR3 is TGTGCCAGCAGCCAAGATCCCTATGGGGGGTACACCGGGGAGCTGTTTTTT.

The V call is TRBV28, the J call TRBJ2-2, with 8 bases identical to TRBD2. The germline V gene has CDR1 MDHEN and CDR2 SYDVKM. The CDR3 runs 17 residues. The V segment lost 3 bases and the J segment 7 bases; nucleotides outside the gene matches: 13. DNA for the CDR3: TGTGCCAGCAGTTTCGTACGGTCGGCGGGAGGTGTCGGGGAGCTGTTTTTT. Protein sequence: CASSFVRSAGGVGELFF.

This clone was detected many times. The chain links TRBV21-1 to TRBJ1-3; the table's D call TRBD1 went unverified against the DNA. TRBV21-1 is a known pseudogene. This CDR3 contains 15 residues. CDR3 DNA sequence: TGTGCCAGCAGCAACACAGGGAAAGGGGGAAACACCATATATTTT. Its translation: CASSNTGKGGNTIYF.

A few counts support this clone. The chain couples TRBV5-1 to TRBJ2-5; 9 bases line up with TRBD1. This CDR3 contains 14 residues. Germline-derived CDR1 and CDR2 are SGHRS and YFSETQ. The V segment lost 3 bases and the J segment 4 bases; nucleotides outside the gene matches: 4. CDR3 in amino acids: CASSYEQGAETQYF. In nucleotides, the CDR3 is TGCGCCAGCAGCTATGAACAGGGGGCAGAGACCCAGTACTTC.

V and J are TRBV29-1 and TRBJ2-3; TRBD2 agrees at 9 bases. Germline values: CDR1 SQVTM, CDR2 ANQGSEA. The CDR3 length is 14 residues. J lost 2 bases, V lost 6 bases, and 6 bases had no gene match. CDR3 in DNA: TGCAGCGTGAAGACTAGCGGCGCCACAGATACGCAGTATTTT. Amino acid sequence: CSVKTSGATDTQYF.